This T cell receptor beta chain comes out of a study of cytomegalovirus exposure and HLA in healthy donors (dated by TCRdb to the late 2010s). About the full investigation: The 650 to 750 repertoires of the first cohort and the 120 or so validation repertoires were produced on the same platform, according to a later analysis. The study was designed to test whether signatures of past pathogen exposure could be identified by cataloging public T cell receptors. To predict cytomegalovirus infection status, the study combined high-throughput TCR immunosequencing, statistical association of individual TCRs with disease status, and machine learning. In addition to the first cohort of several hundred subjects, a separate validation cohort of over 90 different subjects was used. Overall results and qualifications from the work: The study listed 164 TCR beta chains as associated with cytomegalovirus. Across donors, most TCR sequences were observed very rarely, whereas some public TCRs were present in many individuals. In vitro tests confirmed that a few of the cytomegalovirus-associated TCR beta chains recognize cytomegalovirus antigens. A later analysis found that TCRs clustered in the first cohort also tended to co-occur in the 130 or so validation repertoires, with 90% to 95% of cluster scores above 0. The classifier was reported to diagnose cytomegalovirus status with high specificity and sensitivity in both the original cohort and the validation cohort. All 130 or so repertoires were used to score co-occurrence in the validation cohort in a later analysis, because that analysis had no HLA typing for the cohort. It was suggested by the authors that the approach could potentially be generalized to other disease states and immunological phenotypes.

The donors belonged to the validation cohort of over a hundred subjects, which was separate from the roughly 700-subject first cohort. Regarding this clone: This clone's antigen is unknown. No base-level quality is on record; no much larger clone is a single base apart.

The CDR3 sequence holds 15 residues, the cysteine and phenylalanine included. Just the 45-base CDR3 DNA is kept, in frame starting at base 1. The CDR1 and CDR2 encoded by the germline V gene are SQVTM and ANQGSEA. Trimming at the junction amounts to 0 bases on V and 1 base on J, and the germline ends lie 13 bases apart. Library creation used the immunoSEQ multiplex PCR assay. In the paper's pipeline: To diagnose cytomegalovirus status from the catalog of TCR beta chain sequences, a statistical classification framework was built. Here the immuneACCESS table is served through TCRdb, limited to in-frame sequences with V and J called. Missing clones are a known gap in these copies; in checked studies unresolved V genes cover under half, and the rest lacks a known reason. V and J calls and clone size come straight from that table; D and trimming were deduced from the DNA. This sample has about 130,000 clones in its table, and roughly 90% of those were observed once. The leading ten clones occupy about 1.5% of the sample.

The specimen sequenced was PBMCs. This TCR was sampled from a man younger than 40 in good health and CMV-seronegative. Recombination joined TRBV29-1 with TRBJ2-7; TRBD2 is a possible D gene, resting on 5 matching bases. The encoded CDR3 is CSVEDRIGESYEQYF. The base sequence is TGCAGCGTTGAAGATCGTATCGGGGAATCCTACGAGCAGTACTTC.